The clone carrying this T cell receptor (beta chain) was counted a single time. No antigen is known for it. Assay used: immunoSEQ multiplex PCR; TCRdb lists only in-frame clones, some missing. The repertoire includes approximately 70,000 clones, over 70% of them detected once, and 0.39% sits in the top ten. This entry is derived from a study of graft-versus-host responses after intestinal transplantation. Study in general: Multivisceral, liver-intestinal, or isolated intestinal transplants were received by the recipients.

The study, taken as a whole, reports: Among recipient marrow samples, GvH clones were found; some appeared first in ileum or blood. Graft-donor T cell macrochimerism coincided with high graft-versus-host to host-versus-graft clonal ratios in allografts. Early declines in HvG clones that occurred post-transplant were associated with peak circulating GvH clone levels.

Germline CDR1 and CDR2: SEHNR and FQNEAQ (reference sequence). The CDR3 is 14 residues long. V was shortened by 5 bases and J by 6 bases, with 16 bases between the two germline ends. The TCR comes from a human donor who was the organ donor for an intestinal transplant. Here the sequenced sample was unstimulated CD4+ T cells sorted from spleen or lymph node cells, taken before transplant. The chain links TRBV7-9 to TRBJ1-2; no definite D call. The CDR3 is CASSPRAGGHGYTF. The CDR3 DNA reads as TGTGCCAGCAGCCCCCGCGCAGGAGGGCATGGCTACACCTTC.